This T cell receptor beta chain derives from a study of blood T cells in healthy people across ages. Findings and caveats of the study: There were more naive CD4+ cells and higher diversity in long-lived donors than in aged donors.

The second PCR ran about 6 to 12 cycles with a sample-barcoded 5' primer and J-beta primers. MiXCR, applied by TCRdb to the 5' RACE reads, yields one record per CDR3 protein. The sample has hundreds of thousands of distinct CDR3 sequences, roughly 47% seen once; the top ten hold 20% to 25%. With respect to this clonotype: What it binds is unknown.

The length of the CDR3 is 16 residues. In germline, CDR1 is KGHSH, CDR2 LQKENI. Sequencing was carried out using blood. This sequence originates from an older woman in good health. The chain combines TRBV18 with TRBJ2-1; D might be TRBD1 or TRBD2, each matching 5 bases. The DNA end favors TRBJ2-7, so the J call may be wrong. The CDR3 bases are TGTGCCAGCTCACCAAAACTGGGGACGTCCTACAATGAGCAGTACTTC. As protein: CASSPKLGTSYNEQYF.